Below are 27 T cell receptor beta chains sequenced from a single sample in a study of CD8+ T cells in alopecia areata. cDNA prepared by RNA extraction and subsequent reverse transcription served as the template for sequencing. Sequencing used immunoSEQ multiplex PCR; TCRdb keeps in-frame clones, though not all of them. Among some 200,000 clones listed, 50% to 60% were seen once. The specimen comprised CD4+ T cells sorted from blood, sampled at week 0. The receptor set was obtained from a human donor with alopecia areata.

This clone has ten or more counts. The sample contains more than one DNA sequence encoding this CDR3. This chain uses TRBV19 with TRBJ2-7; D not resolved. The CDR3 runs to 14 residues. Per germline, CDR1 LNHDA and CDR2 SQIVND (reference sequence). V was cut by 1 base and J by 2 bases, with 9 bases left in between. The CDR3 reads CASSIGQRTYEQYF. The DNA of the CDR3 is TGTGCCAGTAGTATAGGTCAACGGACCTACGAGCAGTACTTC.

This clone was found a few times. The CDR3 reads CASQRGSYEQYF. The CDR3 bases are TGCGCCTCCCAAAGGGGCTCCTACGAGCAGTACTTC. The genes are TRBV10-2 and TRBJ2-7; TRBD1 is a possible D gene (5 bases). The CDR3 totals 12 residues. Germline values: CDR1 WSHSY, CDR2 SAAADI. Trimming cost V 11 bases and J 0 bases, with 11 bases left between them.

The V gene is TRBV30, the J gene TRBJ1-6; D is unresolved. This CDR3 region has 15 residues. V was shortened by 3 bases and J by 9 bases, with 18 bases between the two germline ends. The germline V gene has CDR1 GTSNPN and CDR2 SVGIG (reference sequence). CDR3 amino acids: CAWSSGGSLSSPLHF. DNA of the CDR3: TGTGCCTGGAGCTCCGGAGGAAGTCTAAGTTCACCCCTCCACTTT.

This chain uses TRBV5-1 with TRBJ2-1; 7 bases line up with TRBD2. This CDR3 contains 15 residues. V dropped 4 bases and J dropped 8; count of bases not matched to a gene: 12. CDR1 and CDR2 from the germline V gene are SGHRS and YFSETQ. The CDR3, as DNA: TGCGCCAGCAGCCCCACTCCTGGACTAGTCGATGAGCAGTTCTTC. It encodes CASSPTPGLVDEQFF.

A few counts support this clone. The chain carries TRBV9 and TRBJ2-5, with 9 bases identical to TRBD1. Looked up from germline, CDR1 is SGDLS and CDR2 is YYNGEE. The CDR3 consists of 14 residues. V dropped 3 bases and J dropped 5; count of bases not matched to a gene: 5. CDR3 DNA sequence: TGTGCCAGCAGCGGAACAGGGGGCATGGAGACCCAGTACTTC. Its translation is CASSGTGGMETQYF.

DNA of the CDR3: TGTGCCCAAAACTCGGGTATAGTAGACATTCAGTACTTC. Protein sequence: CAQNSGIVDIQYF. V gene TRBV27 combines with J gene TRBJ2-4; unclear D gene. Germline CDR1 and CDR2: MNHEY and SMNVEV (reference sequence). V lost 11 bases to trimming and J lost 8 bases, with 19 bases between them. This CDR3 comprises 13 residues.

The chain recombines TRBV11-2 with TRBJ1-2; 7 bases agree with TRBD1. Germline CDR1 SGHAT, CDR2 FQNNGV. The V and J ends lost 5 bases and 2 bases, in that order; junction bases with no gene match: 11. The CDR3 is 16 amino acids. CDR3 coding DNA: TGTGCCAGCAGCCCCATCCGGGACAGCCGGAACTATGGCTACACCTTC. Translation: CASSPIRDSRNYGYTF.

This chain uses TRBV27 with TRBJ1-2; the match to TRBD1 covers 7 bases. The ends lost 3 bases at V and 5 bases at J; junction bases unmatched: 6. Germline values: CDR1 MNHEY, CDR2 SMNVEV (reference sequence). This CDR3 contains 14 residues. The CDR3 DNA reads TGTGCCAGCAGTTTTGGGGCCAGGGGGTATGGCTACACCTTC. Translation: CASSFGARGYGYTF.

The V call is TRBV6-5, the J call TRBJ1-2; possibly TRBD1 for D (5 bases). In germline, CDR1 is MNHEY, CDR2 SVGAGI. Trimming removed 5 bases from V and 6 bases from J, with 7 bases in between. This CDR3 spans 11 amino acids. The DNA of the CDR3 is TGTGCCAGCAGTAGGGGAGATGGCTACACCTTC. Protein sequence: CASSRGDGYTF.

The chain recombines TRBV23-1 with TRBJ1-3; no firm D call. TRBV23-1 is placed among ORFs of uncertain function. The CDR3 contains 16 residues. The V gene lost 3 bases and the J gene lost 0 bases, with 12 bases spanning the gap. The CDR3 region is CASSHIREDSGNTIYF. The CDR3 DNA reads TGCGCCAGCAGTCATATCCGAGAAGACTCTGGAAACACCATATATTTT.

This clone occurred once. Other DNA sequences in this sample translate to the same CDR3. The chain recombines TRBV30 with TRBJ1-1; D gene unclear. The V gene's germline CDR1 is GTSNPN and CDR2 SVGIG (reference sequence). The V end lost 4 bases, the J end lost 0 bases, and 6 bases lay between the germline ends. There are 12 residues in the CDR3. The CDR3 DNA is TGTGCCTGGACAGGAATGAACACTGAAGCTTTCTTT. This encodes CAWTGMNTEAFF. Together with reference TRBV30 and TRBJ1-1, the CDR3 gives the full variable domain: SQTIHQWPATLVQPVGSPLSLECTVEGTSNPNLYWYRQAAGRGLQLLFYSVGIGQISSEVPQNLSASRPQDRQFILSSKKLLLSDSGFYLCAWTGMNTEAFFGQGTRLTVV.

This clone was counted between two and nine times. The chain carries TRBV29-1 and TRBJ1-2, with 7 bases matching TRBD1. J gave up 6 bases and V 8 bases, and 12 bases lay outside the gene matches. Germline CDR1 SQVTM, CDR2 ANQGSEA. There are 13 residues in the CDR3. CDR3 DNA sequence: TGCAGCCTCCGCGGGACAGAAGGAAATGGCTACACCTTC. The encoded protein is CSLRGTEGNGYTF.

This chain uses TRBV30 with TRBJ1-5; D is uncertain. Germline V gives CDR1 GTSNPN, CDR2 SVGIG (reference sequence). The CDR3 is 13 amino acids. V was clipped by 0 bases and J by 4 bases, with 7 bases between them. The CDR3 DNA reads TGTGCCTGGAGTGTTTCCTGGAATCAGCCCCAGCATTTT. Its translation: CAWSVSWNQPQHF.

The chain has TRBV18 and TRBJ2-7; unclear D gene. Germline V gives CDR1 KGHSH, CDR2 LQKENI. CDR3 size: 14 residues. The V end was cut by 3 bases, the J end by 1 base, with 10 bases between. The chain's CDR3 is CASSPEQTSYEQYF. In nucleotides, the CDR3 is TGTGCCAGCTCACCTGAACAGACTTCCTACGAGCAGTACTTC.

This sequence joins TRBV19 and TRBJ1-2; 8 bases agree with TRBD1. The V gene end was trimmed by 11 bases and the J gene end by 7 bases; junction bases not matched to a gene: 9. The CDR3 is 12 residues long. CDR1 and CDR2 (germline): LNHDA, SQIVND (reference sequence). The CDR3 nucleotides read TGTGCCGGAGGACAGGGAGGCGGTGGCTACACCTTC. Encoded protein: CAGGQGGGGYTF.

This chain uses TRBV6-1 with TRBJ1-2; D is uncertain. Germline V gene sequence: CDR1 MNHNS, CDR2 SASEGT. Trimming cost V 1 base and J 4 bases, with 10 bases left between them. The CDR3 spans 14 residues. In nucleotides, the CDR3 is TGTGCCAGCAGTGAAGGATGGGGTGCCTATGGCTACACCTTC. Residues: CASSEGWGAYGYTF.

This rearrangement joins TRBV9 to TRBJ2-7, with 8 bases identical to TRBD1. CDR3 length equals 17 residues. CDR1 is SGDLS and CDR2 is YYNGEE in the germline V gene. After removal of 4 bases from V and 0 bases from J, the junction contained 12 bases not matched to a gene. CDR3 coding DNA: TGTGCCAGCAGCCCCCATCAACCAGGGGGCGCCTCCTACGAGCAGTACTTC. It codes for CASSPHQPGGASYEQYF.

V gene TRBV4-2 combines with J gene TRBJ1-2, with TRBD1 identical over 8 bases. The CDR3 is 14 residues long. In germline, CDR1 is LGHNA, CDR2 YNFKEQ. With V trimmed by 4 bases and J by 2 bases, 3 bases remained unmatched. The CDR3: CASSPGQVNYGYTF. CDR3 DNA: TGTGCCAGCAGCCCGGGACAGGTGAACTATGGCTACACCTTC.

J is TRBJ2-7 and V is TRBV7-9; no reliable D call. Trimming took off 5 bases at V and 3 bases at J, with 5 bases between the two ends. The length of the CDR3 is 11 residues. Looked up from germline, CDR1 is SEHNR and CDR2 is FQNEAQ (reference sequence). This chain's CDR3 is CASSQDYEQYF. In DNA, the CDR3 is TGTGCCAGCAGCCAGGACTACGAGCAGTACTTC.

This clone was seen a handful of times. The rearrangement uses TRBV9 and TRBJ1-1; D call uncertain. The CDR3 covers 14 residues. Trimming pared 2 bases from V and 0 bases from J, leaving 8 bases between. Germline CDR1 is SGDLS and CDR2 is YYNGEE. The CDR3 is CASSVKAMNTEAFF. The CDR3 DNA reads TGTGCCAGCAGCGTTAAGGCCATGAACACTGAAGCTTTCTTT.

The chain carries TRBV2 and TRBJ2-2; D is unclear. Trimming removed 6 bases at V and 6 bases at J, with 8 bases between. The CDR3 totals 12 residues. From germline, CDR1 is SNHLY and CDR2 FYNNEI. The CDR3 coding sequence is TGTGCCAGCAGAGAAATGCCCGGGGAGCTGTTTTTT. As protein: CASREMPGELFF.

J is TRBJ1-1 and V is TRBV29-1, with D unclear. CDR3 length equals 13 residues. The V gene lost 7 bases and the J gene lost 1 base, with 13 bases spanning the gap. Germline loops: CDR1 SQVTM, CDR2 ANQGSEA. This chain's CDR3 is CSAIDGQNTEAFF. CDR3 DNA sequence: TGCAGCGCCATCGACGGCCAGAACACTGAAGCTTTCTTT.

The rearrangement uses TRBV4-2 and TRBJ2-5; 9 bases map to TRBD2. V lost 1 base and J lost 10; bases outside the gene matches: 4. CDR3 length: 13 residues. CDR1 and CDR2 (germline): LGHNA, YNFKEQ. The DNA for the CDR3 is TGTGCCAGCAGCCAAGCACTAGCGGGCATCCAGTACTTC. Translated, it gives CASSQALAGIQYF.

The chain uses TRBV4-1 and TRBJ2-1; either TRBD1 or TRBD2 may supply D (5 bases each). The germline gives CDR1 MGHRA, CDR2 YSYEKL. The CDR3 extends over 16 amino acids. V lost 1 base and J lost 3, with 13 bases in between. CDR3 nucleotides: TGCGCCAGCAGCCAAGTATCTGCTGGGGGCTACAATGAGCAGTTCTTC. This codes for CASSQVSAGGYNEQFF.

This clone showed up just a few times. This CDR3 is also generated by other DNA sequences in the sample. The chain combines TRBV29-1 with TRBJ1-1, with D tentatively TRBD1 (5 bases). CDR3 length: 13 residues. V was trimmed by 4 bases and J by 1 base, leaving 10 bases between them. The germline CDR1 and CDR2 sequences are SQVTM and ANQGSEA. The DNA of the CDR3 is TGCAGCGTTGCTGTGACAGCGAACACTGAAGCTTTCTTT. Translated, it gives CSVAVTANTEAFF.

The chain combines TRBV29-1 with TRBJ2-7, with a weak D call TRBD1 (5 bases). This CDR3 region has 14 residues. Germline V gives CDR1 SQVTM, CDR2 ANQGSEA. V was shortened by 4 bases and J by 2 bases, with 15 bases between the two germline ends. The CDR3 reads CSVVTDPSPYEQYF. DNA of the CDR3: TGCAGCGTTGTGACAGACCCCAGTCCCTACGAGCAGTACTTC.

This chain uses TRBV29-1 with TRBJ2-7; no definite D call. This CDR3 has 12 residues. From germline, CDR1 is SQVTM and CDR2 ANQGSEA. Deletions cut 5 bases from V and 4 bases from J, with 12 bases between. CDR3 nucleotides: TGCAGCGTTTCTACAGATACATACGAGCAGTACTTC. Translated: CSVSTDTYEQYF.